A selection of T cell receptor beta chains follows, all from one sample in a study of blood T cell repertoires in COVID-19. Sequencing used immunoSEQ multiplex PCR; TCRdb keeps in-frame clones, though not all of them. The table lists 250,000 to 350,000 clones, approximately 86% of them singletons. Sequencing was carried out using PBMCs or T cells enriched from blood (not recorded which). All receptors derive from a young woman who had recovered from COVID-19. CDR3s include the opening cysteine and the closing phenylalanine or tryptophan. D genes are given only for firm matches. Size tells how often a clone was seen (once, few, many) or the class of an expanded clone, and some rows leave it out.

v_call	d_call	cdr3_length	clone_size	j_call	cdr3_nt	cdr3_aa
TRBV6-5	NA	14	NA	TRBJ2-7	TGTGCCAGCAGTTACTCGCAGTCAGGGGTTGGATCAAACTTC	CASSYSQSGVGSNF
TRBV11-1	TRBD1	15	NA	TRBJ2-7	TGTGCCAGCAGCCCAGACAGGGAACAACTTAGCGAGCAGTACTTC	CASSPDREQLSEQYF
TRBV4-1	TRBD2	15	NA	TRBJ2-7	TGCGCCAGCAGCCAAGGAGCGGGAGGGCCCTACGAGCAGTACTTC	CASSQGAGGPYEQYF
TRBV7-9	NA	14	NA	TRBJ2-7	TGTGCCAGCAGCTGGGGGGACCCCGGCTACGAGCAGTACTTC	CASSWGDPGYEQYF
TRBV6-5	NA	12	NA	TRBJ1-1	TGTGCCAGCAGAACAGAGAACACTGAAGCTTTCTTT	CASRTENTEAFF
TRBV19	TRBD2	16	once	TRBJ2-1	TGTGCCAGTAGTATAGATGGGGCGGGGGCCTACAATGAGCAGTTCTTC	CASSIDGAGAYNEQFF
TRBV5-5	TRBD1	16	NA	TRBJ1-3	TGTGCCAGCAGATCTACAGGGGTCAACTCTGGAAACACCATATATTTT	CASRSTGVNSGNTIYF
TRBV6-2/TRBV6-3	TRBD1	16	once	TRBJ1-2	TGTGCCAGCAGTTACCACGGGACAGCCCGCCTCTATGGCTACACCTTC	CASSYHGTARLYGYTF
TRBV9	TRBD1	16	NA	TRBJ1-1	TGTGCCAGCAGCGTAGTTGCGGACAGGTTGAACACTGAAGCTTTCTTT	CASSVVADRLNTEAFF
TRBV24-1	TRBD1	16	NA	TRBJ2-2	TGTGCCACCAGTGACACCCGACAGGGTTATTTCGGGGAGCTGTTTTTT	CATSDTRQGYFGELFF
TRBV27	TRBD1	15	NA	TRBJ2-2	TGTGCCAGCAGTTTAAGGCAGGGGGCCACCGGGGAGCTGTTTTTT	CASSLRQGATGELFF
TRBV6-5	NA	14	NA	TRBJ1-4	TGTGCCAGCAGGACGGGGGCAACTAATGAAAAACTGTTTTTT	CASRTGATNEKLFF
TRBV3-1/TRBV3-2	NA	14	NA	TRBJ1-3	TGTGCCAGCAGCCAGGTTCCCGGGGGAAACACCATATATTTT	CASSQVPGGNTIYF
TRBV24-1	TRBD1	14	NA	TRBJ2-7	TGTGCCACCAGTGCTCGGGACAGGGTCTGGGAGCAGTACTTC	CATSARDRVWEQYF
TRBV19	TRBD1	15	once	TRBJ1-1	TGTGCCAGTAGCCCTCTGACAGGGATGAACACTGAAGCTTTCTTT	CASSPLTGMNTEAFF
TRBV6-2/TRBV6-3	NA	12	few	TRBJ1-5	TGTGCCAGCAGTTACCCGGTGAAGCCCCAGCATTTT	CASSYPVKPQHF
TRBV29-1	NA	13	NA	TRBJ1-1	TGCAGCGTTGATAACGGGAAGAACACTGAAGCTTTCTTT	CSVDNGKNTEAFF
TRBV11-3	NA	12	NA	TRBJ2-7	TGTGCCAGCAGCTTTAACTCGCACGAGGAGTACTTC	CASSFNSHEEYF
TRBV9	TRBD1	15	NA	TRBJ2-7	TGTGCCAGCAGCGTAGGTGGACAGGGTTCCTACGAGCAGTACTTC	CASSVGGQGSYEQYF
TRBV7-8	TRBD2	16	NA	TRBJ2-5	TGTGCCAGCAGCTTAGAAGGACTAGCGTACCAAGAGACCCAGTACTTC	CASSLEGLAYQETQYF
TRBV19	NA	13	once	TRBJ1-1	TGTGCCACCTCAGGGAATATGAACACTGAAGCTTTCTTT	CATSGNMNTEAFF
TRBV7-3	TRBD1	15	NA	TRBJ2-5	TGTGCCAGCAGCAGGACAGGGGGCGAGGGGAAGACCCAGTACTTC	CASSRTGGEGKTQYF
TRBV24-1	TRBD1	16	NA	TRBJ2-7	TGTGCCACCAGTGATGCCGGGACAGCCTCTCTCTACGAGCAGTACTTC	CATSDAGTASLYEQYF
TRBV5-4	NA	11	NA	TRBJ1-2	TGTGCCAGCAGCTTGGAGCATGGCTACACCTTC	CASSLEHGYTF
TRBV9	TRBD2	15	NA	TRBJ2-1	TGTGCCAGCCACCACAGCGGGGATTGGTACAATGAGCAGTTCTTC	CASHHSGDWYNEQFF
TRBV29-1	NA	13	once	TRBJ1-1	TGCAGCATCCTGGGAGAGTGGAGGACTGAAGCTTTCTTT	CSILGEWRTEAFF
TRBV5-1	NA	15	NA	TRBJ2-2	TGCGCCAGCAGCTCCTTTGCGGTCGGCACCGGGGAGCTGTTTTTT	CASSSFAVGTGELFF
TRBV7-8	NA	14	NA	TRBJ2-7	TGTGCCAGCAGCTTAGTATTAGCGAGCTACGAGCAGTACTTC	CASSLVLASYEQYF
TRBV5-1	TRBD2	14	few	TRBJ2-2	TGCGCCAGCAGCTGGACTAGCGTCATCGGGGAGCTGTTTTTT	CASSWTSVIGELFF
TRBV5-1	NA	15	NA	TRBJ2-2	TGCGCCAGCAGTGGGGGCGTTTGGACCACCGGGGAGCTGTTTTTT	CASSGGVWTTGELFF
TRBV7-3	NA	13	NA	TRBJ2-1	TGTGCCAGCAGCTTAACGGAGGGCAATGAGCAGTTCTTC	CASSLTEGNEQFF
TRBV27	TRBD1	13	few	TRBJ1-2	TGTGCCAGCACCCAACAGGGACAGTATGGCTACACCTTC	CASTQQGQYGYTF
TRBV9	TRBD2	18	NA	TRBJ2-5	TGTGCCAGCAGCGTAGGGTGGTCTAGCGGGGGGCCTCAAGAGACCCAGTACTTC	CASSVGWSSGGPQETQYF
TRBV27	NA	12	NA	TRBJ1-5	TGTGCCAGCAGTTCCGGTCATCAGCCCCAGCATTTT	CASSSGHQPQHF
TRBV10-3	NA	14	NA	TRBJ1-1	TGTGCCATCAGGGATCCAGACTTGAACACTGAAGCTTTCTTT	CAIRDPDLNTEAFF
TRBV14	NA	14	NA	TRBJ2-7	TGTGCCAGCAGCCAAGTCTTGGGGGGCTACGAGCAGTACTTC	CASSQVLGGYEQYF